Listed below are T cell receptor beta chains from one sample, sequenced in a study of control samples from healthy donors and cancer patients. The method was immunoSEQ multiplex PCR; TCRdb's version includes in-frame clones alone and lacks a portion of them. The data hold about 150,000 clones, with roughly 93% observed a single time. The sequenced sample consisted of blood. The receptors derive from a man in his fifties or sixties in good health. Both conserved end residues are trimmed from each CDR3. Fields, in order: V gene, D gene, J gene, CDR3 protein. The D gene is left open where the match is weak.

v_gene: TRBV11-2
d_gene: TRBD1
j_gene: TRBJ1-1
CDR3aa: ASTSDRDVTEAF

v_gene: TRBV6-1
d_gene: NA
j_gene: TRBJ1-2
CDR3aa: ASSEAGGYT

v_gene: TRBV4-1
d_gene: NA
j_gene: TRBJ2-2
CDR3aa: ASSQDIRAGELF

v_gene: TRBV5-8
d_gene: NA
j_gene: TRBJ1-4
CDR3aa: ASSLEGEAGEKLF

v_gene: TRBV2
d_gene: NA
j_gene: TRBJ2-5
CDR3aa: ASSLQYQETQY

v_gene: TRBV27
d_gene: NA
j_gene: TRBJ2-6
CDR3aa: ASSSTESGANVLT

v_gene: TRBV5-1
d_gene: NA
j_gene: TRBJ1-1
CDR3aa: ASSGIGGLTEAF

v_gene: TRBV28
d_gene: NA
j_gene: TRBJ2-4
CDR3aa: ASSLQGALDIQY

v_gene: TRBV5-1
d_gene: NA
j_gene: TRBJ1-2
CDR3aa: ASSLGTATNYGYT

v_gene: TRBV9
d_gene: NA
j_gene: TRBJ2-7
CDR3aa: ASSVGYEQY